This T cell receptor (beta chain) was observed in a study of shared clonotypes between healthy human individuals. Germline CDR1 reads SEHNR; CDR2 reads FQNEAQ (reference sequence). The CDR3 consists of 13 residues. The junction had 9 bases not matched to a gene; V was cut back by 8 bases and J by 5 bases. Method: immunoSEQ multiplex PCR; TCRdb's copy keeps in-frame clones and lacks some. Among about 1.4 million clones listed, roughly 97% were seen once. V and J are TRBV7-9 and TRBJ2-7, with 7 nucleotides matching TRBD2. Sequenced: naive CD4+ T cells sorted from blood. The subset is: CD45RA+ positively selected. The sequence was obtained from a man aged 30 to 45 in good health. The CDR3 DNA follows: TGTGCCAGCGGACCGGGGGAGGGCGACGAGCAGTACTTC. This sequence encodes CASGPGEGDEQYF.